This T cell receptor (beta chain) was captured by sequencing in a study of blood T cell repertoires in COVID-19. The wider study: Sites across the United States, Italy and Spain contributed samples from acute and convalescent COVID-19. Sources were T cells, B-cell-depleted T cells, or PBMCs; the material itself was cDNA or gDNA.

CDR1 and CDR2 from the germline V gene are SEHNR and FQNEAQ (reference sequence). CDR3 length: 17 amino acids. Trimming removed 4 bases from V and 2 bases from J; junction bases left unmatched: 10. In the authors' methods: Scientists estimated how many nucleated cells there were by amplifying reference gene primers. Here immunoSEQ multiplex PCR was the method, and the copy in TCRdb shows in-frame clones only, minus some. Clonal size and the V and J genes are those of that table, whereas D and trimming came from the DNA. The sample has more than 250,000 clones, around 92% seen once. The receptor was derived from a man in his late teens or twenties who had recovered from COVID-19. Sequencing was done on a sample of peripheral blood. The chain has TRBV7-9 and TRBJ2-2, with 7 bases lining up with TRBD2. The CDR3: CASSSPPGGGNTGELFF. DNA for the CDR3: TGTGCCAGCAGCTCACCTCCTGGCGGGGGTAACACCGGGGAGCTGTTTTTT.